These T cell receptor beta chains were read from a single sample in a study of cytomegalovirus exposure and HLA in healthy donors. The table came from immunoSEQ multiplex PCR; TCRdb's copy has only in-frame clones and leaves some out. This sample carries about 150,000 clones, roughly a tenth of them seen once, and the ten largest clones take approximately 2%. The sequenced sample consisted of PBMCs. The origin of the receptors is a male donor in good health and CMV-seronegative. Both conserved end residues are part of each CDR3. The order of the fields is clone size, V gene, D gene, J gene, CDR3 protein, CDR3 DNA. D genes are given only for firm matches. Rows may omit the clone size; those that give it use once, few, many or a size class.

clone_size: few; v_call: TRBV9; d_call: TRBD2; j_call: TRBJ2-2; cdr3_aa: CASSFSAGTRDTGELFF; cdr3_nt: TGTGCCAGCAGCTTCTCGGCAGGGACTAGGGACACCGGGGAGCTGTTTTTT
clone_size: .; v_call: TRBV5-6; d_call: .; j_call: TRBJ2-1; cdr3_aa: CASSQPGRGRSYNEQFF; cdr3_nt: TGTGCCAGCAGCCAACCTGGCAGGGGCCGCTCCTACAATGAGCAGTTCTTC
clone_size: .; v_call: TRBV28; d_call: .; j_call: TRBJ2-7; cdr3_aa: CASRATWGTSYEQYF; cdr3_nt: TGTGCCAGCAGAGCCACGTGGGGGACTTCCTACGAGCAGTACTTC
clone_size: few; v_call: TRBV4-1; d_call: .; j_call: TRBJ2-2; cdr3_aa: CASSQDRTGELFF; cdr3_nt: TGCGCCAGCAGCCAAGATCGGACCGGGGAGCTGTTTTTT
clone_size: few; v_call: TRBV28; d_call: TRBD1; j_call: TRBJ2-5; cdr3_aa: CASSFNRGRKRGGIGTQYF; cdr3_nt: TGTGCCAGCAGTTTCAACAGGGGGCGGAAGAGGGGGGGAATTGGGACCCAGTACTTC
clone_size: .; v_call: TRBV6-5; d_call: TRBD1; j_call: TRBJ2-5; cdr3_aa: CASSYSWTGRVETQYF; cdr3_nt: TGTGCCAGCAGTTACTCCTGGACAGGTCGGGTGGAGACCCAGTACTTC
clone_size: .; v_call: TRBV2; d_call: TRBD1; j_call: TRBJ1-6; cdr3_aa: CASSEGGTALGSPLHF; cdr3_nt: TGTGCCAGCAGTGAAGGGGGGACAGCCCTGGGTTCACCCCTCCACTTT
clone_size: .; v_call: TRBV27; d_call: TRBD1; j_call: TRBJ1-2; cdr3_aa: CASSLTGTYGYTF; cdr3_nt: TGTGCCAGCAGTCTGACAGGGACCTATGGCTACACCTTC
clone_size: few; v_call: TRBV7-2; d_call: TRBD1; j_call: TRBJ1-4; cdr3_aa: CASRGTETEKLFF; cdr3_nt: TGTGCCAGCCGAGGGACAGAAACTGAAAAACTGTTTTTT
clone_size: .; v_call: TRBV30; d_call: .; j_call: TRBJ2-7; cdr3_aa: CAWSVDPYEQYF; cdr3_nt: TGTGCCTGGAGTGTAGATCCCTACGAGCAGTACTTC
clone_size: .; v_call: TRBV28; d_call: TRBD1; j_call: TRBJ2-5; cdr3_aa: CASRPTGPYNQETQYF; cdr3_nt: TGTGCCAGCAGACCGACAGGGCCCTATAACCAAGAGACCCAGTACTTC
clone_size: .; v_call: TRBV12-2; d_call: .; j_call: TRBJ1-5; cdr3_aa: CASRPPRAGGNQPQHF; cdr3_nt: TGTGCAAGTCGCCCCCCTAGGGCAGGGGGCAATCAGCCCCAGCATTTT
clone_size: few; v_call: TRBV28; d_call: .; j_call: TRBJ2-7; cdr3_aa: CASSLAGGQVYEQYF; cdr3_nt: TGTGCCAGCAGTCTGGCTGGTGGACAAGTCTACGAGCAGTACTTC
clone_size: .; v_call: TRBV11-3; d_call: .; j_call: TRBJ1-1; cdr3_aa: CASSFGGNTEAFF; cdr3_nt: TGTGCCAGCAGCTTTGGAGGAAACACTGAAGCTTTCTTT
clone_size: few; v_call: TRBV5-3; d_call: TRBD2; j_call: TRBJ2-1; cdr3_aa: CARRTRTSGMRANNEQFF; cdr3_nt: TGTGCCAGAAGAACCCGGACTAGCGGGATGAGAGCCAACAATGAGCAGTTCTTC
clone_size: .; v_call: TRBV18; d_call: .; j_call: TRBJ1-2; cdr3_aa: CASSPPGVGYGYTF; cdr3_nt: TGTGCCAGCTCACCACCAGGGGTAGGATATGGCTACACCTTC
clone_size: few; v_call: TRBV30; d_call: .; j_call: TRBJ1-2; cdr3_aa: CAWSGGYGYTF; cdr3_nt: TGTGCCTGGAGTGGAGGGTATGGCTACACCTTC
clone_size: .; v_call: TRBV6-5; d_call: .; j_call: TRBJ2-7; cdr3_aa: CASSYSSGERPYEQYF; cdr3_nt: TGTGCCAGCAGTTACTCGTCGGGGGAGCGACCCTACGAGCAGTACTTC
clone_size: few; v_call: TRBV6-1; d_call: .; j_call: TRBJ1-5; cdr3_aa: CASKDTYQPQHF; cdr3_nt: TGTGCCAGCAAAGACACATATCAGCCCCAGCATTTT
clone_size: few; v_call: TRBV7-9; d_call: TRBD1; j_call: TRBJ1-2; cdr3_aa: CASSVGQGAGYTF; cdr3_nt: TGTGCCAGCAGCGTGGGACAGGGGGCCGGCTACACCTTC
clone_size: .; v_call: TRBV2; d_call: .; j_call: TRBJ2-7; cdr3_aa: CASRSEPYEQYF; cdr3_nt: TGTGCCAGCAGAAGCGAGCCATACGAGCAGTACTTC
clone_size: few; v_call: TRBV7-2; d_call: .; j_call: TRBJ1-1; cdr3_aa: CASSLVASNTEAFF; cdr3_nt: TGTGCCAGCAGCTTAGTGGCCTCGAACACTGAAGCTTTCTTT
clone_size: few; v_call: TRBV6-5; d_call: .; j_call: TRBJ1-1; cdr3_aa: CASSFPDSTEAFF; cdr3_nt: TGTGCCAGCAGTTTCCCGGACAGCACTGAAGCTTTCTTT
clone_size: few; v_call: TRBV7-6; d_call: TRBD2; j_call: TRBJ2-3; cdr3_aa: CASSQLAGETDTQYF; cdr3_nt: TGTGCCAGCAGCCAGTTAGCGGGAGAAACCGATACGCAGTATTTT
clone_size: few; v_call: TRBV2; d_call: TRBD2; j_call: TRBJ2-7; cdr3_aa: CASSAGGGAFNEQYF; cdr3_nt: TGTGCCAGCAGTGCGGGGGGGGGCGCCTTTAACGAGCAGTACTTC
clone_size: few; v_call: TRBV28; d_call: TRBD1; j_call: TRBJ2-7; cdr3_aa: CASSQLDRGSYEQYF; cdr3_nt: TGTGCCAGCAGTCAGCTGGACAGGGGGTCCTACGAGCAGTACTTC
clone_size: .; v_call: TRBV6-5; d_call: TRBD1; j_call: TRBJ2-5; cdr3_aa: CASRSRTGIQETQYF; cdr3_nt: TGTGCCAGCAGGTCGAGGACAGGGATCCAAGAGACCCAGTACTTC
clone_size: .; v_call: TRBV7-2; d_call: .; j_call: TRBJ2-6; cdr3_aa: CASSLILGPGANVLTF; cdr3_nt: TGTGCCAGCAGCTTGATTCTGGGCCCTGGGGCCAACGTCCTGACTTTC
clone_size: .; v_call: TRBV7-8; d_call: TRBD1; j_call: TRBJ2-2; cdr3_aa: CASSPDRAGENTGELFF; cdr3_nt: TGTGCCAGCAGCCCAGACAGGGCTGGTGAGAACACCGGGGAGCTGTTTTTT
clone_size: few; v_call: TRBV28; d_call: TRBD1; j_call: TRBJ1-2; cdr3_aa: CASSFGDREEGYGYTF; cdr3_nt: TGTGCCAGCAGTTTCGGGGACAGGGAGGAAGGCTATGGCTACACCTTC
clone_size: few; v_call: TRBV5-1; d_call: .; j_call: TRBJ1-1; cdr3_aa: CASSLEGMNTEAFF; cdr3_nt: TGCGCCAGCAGCTTGGAGGGGATGAACACTGAAGCTTTCTTT
clone_size: few; v_call: TRBV4-2; d_call: .; j_call: TRBJ2-2; cdr3_aa: CASSLAGRQSNTGELFF; cdr3_nt: TGTGCCAGCAGCCTGGCAGGGCGCCAATCGAACACCGGGGAGCTGTTTTTT
clone_size: few; v_call: TRBV5-6; d_call: .; j_call: TRBJ2-1; cdr3_aa: CASSFRRDSMDEQFF; cdr3_nt: TGTGCCAGCAGCTTCAGGCGGGACTCTATGGATGAGCAGTTCTTC
clone_size: .; v_call: TRBV4-2; d_call: TRBD2; j_call: TRBJ2-7; cdr3_aa: CASSQVTSGLEQYF; cdr3_nt: TGTGCCAGCAGCCAAGTGACTAGCGGGCTCGAGCAGTACTTC
clone_size: few; v_call: TRBV5-1; d_call: .; j_call: TRBJ2-5; cdr3_aa: CASSLGASGQETQYF; cdr3_nt: TGCGCCAGCAGCTTGGGTGCCAGCGGCCAAGAGACCCAGTACTTC
clone_size: .; v_call: TRBV5-1; d_call: .; j_call: TRBJ1-2; cdr3_aa: CASSHPTGDGYTF; cdr3_nt: TGCGCCAGCAGCCATCCCACCGGGGATGGCTACACCTTC
clone_size: few; v_call: TRBV6-1; d_call: TRBD1; j_call: TRBJ1-1; cdr3_aa: CASSESLDREGAEAFF; cdr3_nt: TGTGCCAGCAGTGAGTCCTTGGACAGGGAAGGGGCTGAAGCTTTCTTT
clone_size: .; v_call: TRBV18; d_call: TRBD2; j_call: TRBJ2-7; cdr3_aa: CASSPGLARYEQYF; cdr3_nt: TGTGCCAGCTCACCAGGACTAGCTCGGTACGAGCAGTACTTC
clone_size: few; v_call: TRBV5-8; d_call: TRBD1; j_call: TRBJ1-2; cdr3_aa: CASSRGQNYGYTF; cdr3_nt: TGTGCCAGCAGCCGGGGACAGAACTATGGCTACACCTTC
clone_size: .; v_call: TRBV28; d_call: TRBD1; j_call: TRBJ1-4; cdr3_aa: CASSLRGGVEKLFF; cdr3_nt: TGTGCCAGCAGTTTAAGAGGGGGCGTTGAAAAACTGTTTTTT
clone_size: few; v_call: TRBV29-1; d_call: .; j_call: TRBJ1-1; cdr3_aa: CSVDHNTEAFF; cdr3_nt: TGCAGCGTTGATCATAACACTGAAGCTTTCTTT
clone_size: few; v_call: TRBV28; d_call: .; j_call: TRBJ1-4; cdr3_aa: CASSLQGPEKLFF; cdr3_nt: TGTGCCAGCAGTCTACAGGGACCCGAAAAACTGTTTTTT
clone_size: .; v_call: TRBV7-2; d_call: .; j_call: TRBJ1-2; cdr3_aa: CASSPGYLYGYTF; cdr3_nt: TGTGCCAGCAGCCCAGGGTATCTATATGGCTACACCTTC
clone_size: .; v_call: TRBV7-2; d_call: .; j_call: TRBJ1-2; cdr3_aa: CASSWGESGYTF; cdr3_nt: TGTGCCAGCAGCTGGGGGGAGAGTGGCTACACCTTC
clone_size: few; v_call: TRBV11-2; d_call: TRBD2; j_call: TRBJ2-7; cdr3_aa: CASSLWTSEGYEQYF; cdr3_nt: TGTGCCAGCAGCTTATGGACTAGCGAGGGGTACGAGCAGTACTTC
clone_size: few; v_call: TRBV7-9; d_call: TRBD2; j_call: TRBJ2-7; cdr3_aa: CASSSAGTRGYEQYF; cdr3_nt: TGTGCCAGCAGCTCCGCCGGGACTAGGGGTTACGAGCAGTACTTC
clone_size: few; v_call: TRBV2; d_call: .; j_call: TRBJ1-1; cdr3_aa: CASKREGKVTEAFF; cdr3_nt: TGTGCCAGCAAAAGGGAGGGGAAGGTCACTGAAGCTTTCTTT
clone_size: few; v_call: TRBV4-1; d_call: TRBD2; j_call: TRBJ2-2; cdr3_aa: CASSPRSSGRPPWELFF; cdr3_nt: TGCGCCAGCAGCCCAAGATCTAGCGGGAGGCCCCCGTGGGAGCTGTTTTTT
clone_size: few; v_call: TRBV5-1; d_call: .; j_call: TRBJ2-5; cdr3_aa: CASSWPRDTSSETQYF; cdr3_nt: TGCGCCAGCAGCTGGCCCAGGGACACCTCAAGCGAGACCCAGTACTTC
clone_size: once; v_call: TRBV7-3; d_call: .; j_call: TRBJ2-1; cdr3_aa: CASSLWAQSYNEQFF; cdr3_nt: TGTGCCAGCAGCTTATGGGCTCAATCCTACAATGAGCAGTTCTTC
clone_size: few; v_call: TRBV19; d_call: TRBD1; j_call: TRBJ1-1; cdr3_aa: CASSIPGGAAEAFF; cdr3_nt: TGTGCCAGTAGTATTCCAGGGGGCGCCGCTGAAGCTTTCTTT
clone_size: .; v_call: TRBV6-5; d_call: .; j_call: TRBJ2-2; cdr3_aa: CASSYVVEGTGELFF; cdr3_nt: TGTGCCAGCAGTTACGTAGTGGAGGGCACCGGGGAGCTGTTTTTT
clone_size: .; v_call: TRBV28; d_call: .; j_call: TRBJ2-2; cdr3_aa: CASSITGFTGELFF; cdr3_nt: TGTGCCAGCAGTATAACAGGGTTCACCGGGGAGCTGTTTTTT
clone_size: .; v_call: TRBV6-5; d_call: TRBD2; j_call: TRBJ2-1; cdr3_aa: CASSRSGTGYDEQFF; cdr3_nt: TGTGCCAGCAGTCGTAGCGGGACCGGTTACGATGAGCAGTTCTTC
clone_size: few; v_call: TRBV4-3; d_call: .; j_call: TRBJ1-1; cdr3_aa: CASSQDGAGTMNTEAFF; cdr3_nt: TGCGCCAGCAGCCAAGATGGGGCAGGTACCATGAACACTGAAGCTTTCTTT